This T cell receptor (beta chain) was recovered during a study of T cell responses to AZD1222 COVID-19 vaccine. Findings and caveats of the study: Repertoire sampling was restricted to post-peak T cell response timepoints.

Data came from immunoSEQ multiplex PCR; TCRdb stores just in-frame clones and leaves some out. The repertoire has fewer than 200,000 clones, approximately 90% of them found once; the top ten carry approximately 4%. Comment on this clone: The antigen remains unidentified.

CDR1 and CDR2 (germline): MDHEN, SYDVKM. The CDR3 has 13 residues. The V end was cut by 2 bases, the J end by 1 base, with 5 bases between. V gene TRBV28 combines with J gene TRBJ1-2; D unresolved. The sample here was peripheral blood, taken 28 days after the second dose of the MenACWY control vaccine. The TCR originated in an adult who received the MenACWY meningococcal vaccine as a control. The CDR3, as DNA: TGTGCCAGCAGTTTAATCGTTAACTATGGCTACACCTTC. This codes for CASSLIVNYGYTF.